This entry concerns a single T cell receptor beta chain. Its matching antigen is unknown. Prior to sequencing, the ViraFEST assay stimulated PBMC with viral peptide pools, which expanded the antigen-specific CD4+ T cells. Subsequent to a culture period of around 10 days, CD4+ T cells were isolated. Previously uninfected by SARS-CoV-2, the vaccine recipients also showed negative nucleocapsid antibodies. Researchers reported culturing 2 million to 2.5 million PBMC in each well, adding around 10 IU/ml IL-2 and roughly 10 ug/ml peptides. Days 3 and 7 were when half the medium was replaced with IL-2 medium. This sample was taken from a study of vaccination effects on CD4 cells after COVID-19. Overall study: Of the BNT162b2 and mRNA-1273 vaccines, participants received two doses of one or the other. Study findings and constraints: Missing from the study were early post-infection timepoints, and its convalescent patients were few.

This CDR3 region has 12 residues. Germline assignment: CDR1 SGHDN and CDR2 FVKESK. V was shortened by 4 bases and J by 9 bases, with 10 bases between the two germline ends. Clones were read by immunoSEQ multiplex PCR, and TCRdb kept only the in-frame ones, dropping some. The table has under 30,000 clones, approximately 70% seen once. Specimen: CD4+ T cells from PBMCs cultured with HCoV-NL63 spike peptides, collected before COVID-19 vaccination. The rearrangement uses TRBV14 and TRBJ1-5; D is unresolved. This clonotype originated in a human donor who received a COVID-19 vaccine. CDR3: CASSLTGSPQHF. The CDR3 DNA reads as TGTGCCAGCAGCCTAACCGGGTCGCCCCAGCATTTT. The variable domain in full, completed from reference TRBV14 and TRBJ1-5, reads EAGVTQFPSHSVIEKGQTVTLRCDPISGHDNLYWYRRVMGKEIKFLLHFVKESKQDESGMPNNRFLAERTGGTYSTLKVQPAELEDSGVYFCASSLTGSPQHFGDGTRLSIL.